This T cell receptor (beta chain) was sequenced during a study of blood T cells in healthy people across ages. CDR3 length equals 16 residues. Trimming removed 5 bases from V and 7 bases from J; junction bases left unmatched: 6. Germline CDR1 is SGHTA and CDR2 is FQGNSA. A J-beta primer mix and a sample-barcoded 5' primer were used in a second PCR of about 7 to 11 cycles. Each CDR3 protein gets one entry after TCRdb re-called the 5' RACE reads with MiXCR. The sample includes about 680,000 distinct CDR3 sequences, about 52% of them seen just once. This TCR derives from a woman aged 60-75 years in good health. The sample comprised blood. The chain is built from TRBV7-2 and TRBJ2-1, with 15 bases aligning to TRBD2. CDR3 nucleotide sequence: TGTGCCAGCAGCCTAAGGACTAGCGGGAGGGCGAATGAGCAGTTCTTC. Its protein product is CASSLRTSGRANEQFF.